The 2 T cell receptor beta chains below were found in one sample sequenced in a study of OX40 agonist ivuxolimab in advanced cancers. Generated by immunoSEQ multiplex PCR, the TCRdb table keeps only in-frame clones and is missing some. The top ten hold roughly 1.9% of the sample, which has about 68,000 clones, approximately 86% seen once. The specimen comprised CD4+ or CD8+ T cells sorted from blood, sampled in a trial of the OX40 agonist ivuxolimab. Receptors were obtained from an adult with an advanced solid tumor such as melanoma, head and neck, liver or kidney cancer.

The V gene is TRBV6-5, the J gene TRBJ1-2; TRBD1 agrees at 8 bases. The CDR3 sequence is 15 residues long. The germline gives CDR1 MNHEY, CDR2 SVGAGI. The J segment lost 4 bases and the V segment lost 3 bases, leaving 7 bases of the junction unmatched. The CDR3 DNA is TGTGCCAGCAGTTATTTCCAGGGGGCGAGCTATGGCTACACCTTC. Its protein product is CASSYFQGASYGYTF.

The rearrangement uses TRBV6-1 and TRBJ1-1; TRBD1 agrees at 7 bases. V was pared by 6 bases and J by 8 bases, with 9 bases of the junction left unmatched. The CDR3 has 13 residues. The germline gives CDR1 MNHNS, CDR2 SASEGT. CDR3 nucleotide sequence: TGTGCCAGCAGGGAAACAGGGGCCTCCGAAGCTTTCTTT. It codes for CASRETGASEAFF.